These 5 T cell receptor beta chains were all obtained from the same sample, sequenced in a study of cytomegalovirus exposure and HLA in healthy donors. PCR involved 60 Vbeta and 13 Jbeta primers. The assay was immunoSEQ multiplex PCR, and TCRdb's table has in-frame clones only and misses some. The sample includes approximately 140,000 clones, 60% to 85% of them seen just once. Sequencing was performed on PBMCs. The receptors were sampled from a man aged 18 to 29 in good health and CMV-seronegative.

The rearrangement links TRBV27 to TRBJ2-7; TRBD1 aligns across 7 bases. The V gene end was trimmed by 1 base and the J gene end by 6 bases; junction bases not matched to a gene: 3. The germline CDR1 and CDR2 sequences are MNHEY and SMNVEV (reference sequence). The CDR3 has 13 residues. The CDR3, as DNA: TGTGCCAGCAGTTTATTGGCAGGGGGCGAGCAGTACTTC. It is translated as CASSLLAGGEQYF.

CDR3 protein: CSVEKGQSKGDEQYF. CDR3 nucleotide sequence: TGCAGCGTTGAAAAGGGACAGTCCAAGGGCGACGAGCAGTACTTC. The V call is TRBV29-1, the J call TRBJ2-5; 7 bases are a match to TRBD1. Gene TRBJ2-7 matches the end of the DNA better, so the J call may be wrong. CDR1 and CDR2 from the germline V gene are SQVTM and ANQGSEA. CDR3 length equals 15 residues.

This clone appeared a single time. The chain is built from TRBV19 and TRBJ1-1, with D possibly TRBD1 on 5 matching bases. Germline V gene lookup returns CDR1 LNHDA and CDR2 SQIVND (reference sequence). V shed 5 bases and J shed 4 bases, with 11 bases lying between them. The CDR3 consists of 13 residues. The CDR3 region has the DNA TGTGCCAGTAGTGTCCGGAGGGGCACTGAAGCTTTCTTT. Residues: CASSVRRGTEAFF. The full variable domain, rest sourced from reference TRBV19 and TRBJ1-1, is DGGITQSPKYLFRKEGQNVTLSCEQNLNHDAMYWYRQDPGQGLRLIYYSQIVNDFQKGDIAEGYSVSREKKESFPLTVTSAQKNPTAFYLCASSVRRGTEAFFGQGTRLTVV.

DNA of the CDR3: TGTGCCAGCAGCTTAGAACTTGCGGGTCCCGGCTACAATGAGCAGTTCTTC. Amino acid sequence: CASSLELAGPGYNEQFF. The genes are TRBV11-2 and TRBJ2-1; a possible D gene is TRBD2 (5 bases). This CDR3 region has 17 residues. The V end lost 0 bases, the J end lost 3 bases, and 15 bases lay between the germline ends. Per germline, CDR1 SGHAT and CDR2 FQNNGV.

This sequence joins TRBV5-5 and TRBJ2-7; D not certain. Trimming took off 3 bases at V and 4 bases at J, with 14 bases between the two ends. In germline, CDR1 is SGHKS, CDR2 YYEKEE (reference sequence). There are 14 residues in the CDR3. CDR3 sequence (DNA): TGTGCCAGCAGCTCCGAGAGTGCTGCATACGAGCAGTACTTC. Translating gives CASSSESAAYEQYF.